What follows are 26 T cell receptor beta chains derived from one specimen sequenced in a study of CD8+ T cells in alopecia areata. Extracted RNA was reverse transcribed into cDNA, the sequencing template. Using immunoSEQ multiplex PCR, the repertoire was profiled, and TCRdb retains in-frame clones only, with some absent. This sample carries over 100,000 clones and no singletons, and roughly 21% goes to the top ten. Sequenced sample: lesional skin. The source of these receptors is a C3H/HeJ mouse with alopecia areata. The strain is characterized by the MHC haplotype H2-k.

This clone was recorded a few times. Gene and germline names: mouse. The sequenced part of the CDR3 DNA is TGCACCTGCAGCCCGGGACTGGGGGCCTAT. It is translated as CTCSPGLGAY. The entire CDR3 protein is CTCSPGLGAYEQYF. This chain connects TRBV1 to TRBJ2-7, with 11 bases that match TRBD2. With the read ending 4 residues before the CDR3 end, the germline J gene is used to fill in that end. V was clipped by 6 bases and J by 2 bases; unmatched bases: 3. The CDR3 runs to 14 residues. CDR1 is NSQYPW and CDR2 is LRSPGD in the germline V gene (reference sequence).

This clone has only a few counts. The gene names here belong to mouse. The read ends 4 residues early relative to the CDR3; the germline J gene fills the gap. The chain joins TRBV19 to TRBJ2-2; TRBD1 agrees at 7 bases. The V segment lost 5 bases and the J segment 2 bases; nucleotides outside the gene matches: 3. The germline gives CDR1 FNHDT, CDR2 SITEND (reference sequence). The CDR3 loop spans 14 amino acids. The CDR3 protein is CASSLDRNTGQLYF. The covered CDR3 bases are TGTGCCAGCAGCTTGGACAGGAACACCGGG.

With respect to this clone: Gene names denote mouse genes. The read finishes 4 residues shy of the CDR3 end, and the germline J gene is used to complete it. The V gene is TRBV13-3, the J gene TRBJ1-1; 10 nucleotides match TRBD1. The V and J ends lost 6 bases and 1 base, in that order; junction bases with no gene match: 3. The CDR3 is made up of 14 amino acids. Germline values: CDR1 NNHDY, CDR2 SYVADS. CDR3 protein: CASTGQGRNTEVFF. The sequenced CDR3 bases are TGTGCCAGCACGGGACAGGGGAGAAACACA.

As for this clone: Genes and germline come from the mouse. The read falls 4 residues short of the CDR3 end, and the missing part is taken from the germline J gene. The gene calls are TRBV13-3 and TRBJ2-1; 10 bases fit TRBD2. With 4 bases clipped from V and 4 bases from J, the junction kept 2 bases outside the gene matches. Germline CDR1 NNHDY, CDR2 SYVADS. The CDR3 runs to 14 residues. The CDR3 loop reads CASSSDWGYAEQFF. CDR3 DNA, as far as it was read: TGTGCCAGCAGTTCGGACTGGGGGTATGCT.

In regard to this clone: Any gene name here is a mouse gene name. CDR3 DNA (partial): TGCACCTGCAGTGCGGGACAAAAAGCT. Amino acids: CTCSAGQKA. The CDR3 as a whole reads CTCSAGQKAEQFF. V and J are TRBV1 and TRBJ2-1; the D gene is possibly TRBD1 (6 bases). The sequenced fragment ends 4 residues before the CDR3 boundary, so the rest is inferred from the germline J gene. The CDR3 extends over 13 amino acids. Germline V gene data show CDR1 as NSQYPW and CDR2 as LRSPGD (reference sequence).

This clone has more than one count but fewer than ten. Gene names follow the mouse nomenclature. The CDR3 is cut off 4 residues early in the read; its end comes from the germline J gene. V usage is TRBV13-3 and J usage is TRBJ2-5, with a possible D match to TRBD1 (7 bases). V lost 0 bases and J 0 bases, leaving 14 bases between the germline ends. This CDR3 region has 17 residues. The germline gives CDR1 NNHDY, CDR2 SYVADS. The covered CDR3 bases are TGTGCCAGCAGTGATGGGGGGGACAGTTTTAACCAAGAC. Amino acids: CASSDGGDSFNQD. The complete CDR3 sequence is CASSDGGDSFNQDTQYF.

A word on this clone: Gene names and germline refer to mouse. Here the CDR3 reads CASSFLTGWGTGQLYF. The CDR3 DNA, read in part, is TGTGCCAGCAGTTTCCTGACAGGGTGGGGCACCGGG. V and J are TRBV14 and TRBJ2-2; 7 bases line up with TRBD1. The CDR3 extends 4 residues past the end of the read, so its final part is completed from the germline J gene. Germline values: CDR1 SGHDT, CDR2 FRDEAV. The CDR3 length is 16 residues. The ends lost 1 base at V and 4 bases at J; junction bases unmatched: 7.

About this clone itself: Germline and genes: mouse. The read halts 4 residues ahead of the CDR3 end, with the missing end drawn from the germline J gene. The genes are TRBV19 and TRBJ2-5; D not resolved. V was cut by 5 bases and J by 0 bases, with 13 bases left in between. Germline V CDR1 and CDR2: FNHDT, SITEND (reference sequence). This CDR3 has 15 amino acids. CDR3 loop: CASSRPLDNQDTQYF. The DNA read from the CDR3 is TGTGCCAGCAGCCGCCCCCTGGATAACCAAGAC.

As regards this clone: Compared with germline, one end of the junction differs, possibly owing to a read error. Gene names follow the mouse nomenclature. CDR3 bases read: TGCCCCTGCAGTGCAGCGACATATGCAAACACA. Its translation is CPCSAATYANT. The CDR3 reads in full as CPCSAATYANTEVFF. The chain is built from TRBV1 and TRBJ1-1; no reliable D call. The CDR3 end falls 4 residues outside the read, so it is completed with the germline J gene. The CDR3 has 15 amino acids. Germline V gene sequence: CDR1 NSQYPW, CDR2 LRSPGD (reference sequence).

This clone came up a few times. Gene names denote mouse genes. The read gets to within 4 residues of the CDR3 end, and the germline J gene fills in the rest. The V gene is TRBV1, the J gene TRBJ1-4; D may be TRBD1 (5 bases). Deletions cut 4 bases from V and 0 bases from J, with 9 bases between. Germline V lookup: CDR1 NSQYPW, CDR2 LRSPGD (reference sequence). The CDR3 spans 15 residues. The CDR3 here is CTCSETVISNERLFF. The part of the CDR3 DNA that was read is TGCACCTGCAGTGAGACAGTTATTTCCAACGAA.

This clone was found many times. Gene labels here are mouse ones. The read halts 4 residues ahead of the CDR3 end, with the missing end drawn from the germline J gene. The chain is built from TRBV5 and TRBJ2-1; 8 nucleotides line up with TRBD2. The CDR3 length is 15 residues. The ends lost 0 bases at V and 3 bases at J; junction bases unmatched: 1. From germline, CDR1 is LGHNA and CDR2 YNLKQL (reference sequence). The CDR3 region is CASSQDLGGYAEQFF. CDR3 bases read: TGTGCCAGCAGCCAAGATCTGGGGGGCTATGCT.

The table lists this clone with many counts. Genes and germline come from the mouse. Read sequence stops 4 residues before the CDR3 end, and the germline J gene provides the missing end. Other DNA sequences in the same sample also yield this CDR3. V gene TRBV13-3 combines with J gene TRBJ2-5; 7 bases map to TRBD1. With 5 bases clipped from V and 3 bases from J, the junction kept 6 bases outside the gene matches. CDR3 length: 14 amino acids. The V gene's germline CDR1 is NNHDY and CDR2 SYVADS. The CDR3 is CASSPPGQQDTQYF. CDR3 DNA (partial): TGTGCCAGCAGCCCTCCGGGACAGCAAGAC.

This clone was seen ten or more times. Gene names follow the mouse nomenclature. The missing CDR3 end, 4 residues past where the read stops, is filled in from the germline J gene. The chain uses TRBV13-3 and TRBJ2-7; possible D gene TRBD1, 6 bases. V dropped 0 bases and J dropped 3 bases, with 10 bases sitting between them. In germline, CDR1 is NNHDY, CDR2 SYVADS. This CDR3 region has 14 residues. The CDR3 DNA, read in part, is TGTGCCAGCAGTGATGCAAGGACAGACTAT. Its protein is CASSDARTDY. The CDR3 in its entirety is CASSDARTDYEQYF.

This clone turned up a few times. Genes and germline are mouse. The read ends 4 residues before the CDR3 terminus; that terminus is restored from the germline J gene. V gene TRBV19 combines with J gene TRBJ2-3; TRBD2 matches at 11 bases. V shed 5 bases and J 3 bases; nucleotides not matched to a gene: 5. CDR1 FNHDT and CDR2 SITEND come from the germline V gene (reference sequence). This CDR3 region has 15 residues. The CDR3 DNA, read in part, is TGTGCCAGCAGGGACTGGGGGGCAAAAGCAGAA. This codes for CASRDWGAKAE. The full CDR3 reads CASRDWGAKAETLYF.

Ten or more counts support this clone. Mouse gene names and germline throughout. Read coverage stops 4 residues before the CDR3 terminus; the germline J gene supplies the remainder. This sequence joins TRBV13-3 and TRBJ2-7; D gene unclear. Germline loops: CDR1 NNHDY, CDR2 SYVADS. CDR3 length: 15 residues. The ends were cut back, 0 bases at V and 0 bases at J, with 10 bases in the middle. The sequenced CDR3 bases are TGTGCCAGCAGTGATGAACAGAAAAGCTCCTAT. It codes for CASSDEQKSSY. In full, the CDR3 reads CASSDEQKSSYEQYF.

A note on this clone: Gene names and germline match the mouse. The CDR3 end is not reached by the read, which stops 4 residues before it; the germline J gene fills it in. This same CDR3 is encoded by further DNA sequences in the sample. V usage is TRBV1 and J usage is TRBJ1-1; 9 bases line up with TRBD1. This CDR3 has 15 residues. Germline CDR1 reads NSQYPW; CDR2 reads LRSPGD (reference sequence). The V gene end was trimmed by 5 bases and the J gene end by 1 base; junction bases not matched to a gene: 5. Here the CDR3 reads CTCSPRQGGNTEVFF. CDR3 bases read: TGCACCTGCAGTCCACGACAGGGGGGAAACACA.

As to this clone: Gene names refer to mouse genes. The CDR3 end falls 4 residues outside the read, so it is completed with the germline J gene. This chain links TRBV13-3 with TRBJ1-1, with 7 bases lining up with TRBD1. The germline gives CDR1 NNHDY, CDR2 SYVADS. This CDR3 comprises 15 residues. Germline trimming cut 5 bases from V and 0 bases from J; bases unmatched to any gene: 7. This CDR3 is CASRRAGTANTEVFF. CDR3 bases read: TGTGCCAGCAGGAGGGCCGGGACAGCAAACACA.

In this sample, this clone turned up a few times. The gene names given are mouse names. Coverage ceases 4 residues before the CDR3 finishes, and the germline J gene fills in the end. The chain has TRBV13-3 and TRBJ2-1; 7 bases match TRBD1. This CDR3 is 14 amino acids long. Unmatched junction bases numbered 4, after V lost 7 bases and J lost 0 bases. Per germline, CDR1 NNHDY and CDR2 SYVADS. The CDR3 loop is CASAGQANYAEQFF. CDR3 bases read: TGTGCCAGCGCCGGACAGGCTAACTATGCT.

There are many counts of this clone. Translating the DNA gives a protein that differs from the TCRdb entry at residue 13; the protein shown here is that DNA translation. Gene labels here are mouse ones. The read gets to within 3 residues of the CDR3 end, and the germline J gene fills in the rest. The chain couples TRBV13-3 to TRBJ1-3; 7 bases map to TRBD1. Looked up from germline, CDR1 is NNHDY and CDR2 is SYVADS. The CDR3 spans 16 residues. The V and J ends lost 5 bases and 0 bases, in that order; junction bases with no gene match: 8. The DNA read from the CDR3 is TGTGCCAGCAGAAGGGACAGATTGACTTCTGGAAATACG. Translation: CASRRDRLTSGNT. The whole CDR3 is CASRRDRLTSGNTLYF.

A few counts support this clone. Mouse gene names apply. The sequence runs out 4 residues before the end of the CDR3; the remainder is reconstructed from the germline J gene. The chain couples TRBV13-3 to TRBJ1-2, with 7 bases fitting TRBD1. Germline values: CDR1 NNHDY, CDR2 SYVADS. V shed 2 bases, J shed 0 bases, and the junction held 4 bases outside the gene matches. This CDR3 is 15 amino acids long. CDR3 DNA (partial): TGTGCCAGCAGTGAGAGAGGACAGGCAAACTCC. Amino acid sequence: CASSERGQANS. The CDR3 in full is CASSERGQANSDYTF.

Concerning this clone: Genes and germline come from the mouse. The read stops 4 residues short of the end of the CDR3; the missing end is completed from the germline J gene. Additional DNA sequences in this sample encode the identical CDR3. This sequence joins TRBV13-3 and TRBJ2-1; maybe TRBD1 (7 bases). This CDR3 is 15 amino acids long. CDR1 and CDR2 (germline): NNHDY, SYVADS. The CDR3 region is CASSDARGRGAEQFF. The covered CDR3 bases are TGTGCCAGCAGTGATGCGAGGGGGCGCGGAGCT.

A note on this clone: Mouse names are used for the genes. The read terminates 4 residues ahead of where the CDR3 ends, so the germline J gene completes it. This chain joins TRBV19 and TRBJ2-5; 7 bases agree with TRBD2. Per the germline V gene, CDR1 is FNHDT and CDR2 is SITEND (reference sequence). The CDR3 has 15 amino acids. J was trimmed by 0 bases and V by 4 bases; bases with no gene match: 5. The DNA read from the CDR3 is TGTGCCAGCAGTCCCCTACTGGGGAACCAAGAC. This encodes CASSPLLGNQD. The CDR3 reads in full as CASSPLLGNQDTQYF.

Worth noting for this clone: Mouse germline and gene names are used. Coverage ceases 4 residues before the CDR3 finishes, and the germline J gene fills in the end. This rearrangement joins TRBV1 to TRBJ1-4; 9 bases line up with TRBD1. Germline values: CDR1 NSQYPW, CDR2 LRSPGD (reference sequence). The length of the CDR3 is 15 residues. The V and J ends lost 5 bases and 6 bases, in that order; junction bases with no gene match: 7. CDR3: CTCSSYRGQDERLFF. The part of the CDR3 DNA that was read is TGCACCTGCAGTTCTTACAGGGGGCAAGACGAA. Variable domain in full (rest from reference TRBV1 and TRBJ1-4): VTLLEQNPRWRLVPRGQAVNLRCILKNSQYPWMSWYQQDLQKQLQWLFTLRSPGDKEVKSLPGADYLATRVTDTELRLQVANMSQGRTLYCTCSSYRGQDERLFFGHGTKLSVL.

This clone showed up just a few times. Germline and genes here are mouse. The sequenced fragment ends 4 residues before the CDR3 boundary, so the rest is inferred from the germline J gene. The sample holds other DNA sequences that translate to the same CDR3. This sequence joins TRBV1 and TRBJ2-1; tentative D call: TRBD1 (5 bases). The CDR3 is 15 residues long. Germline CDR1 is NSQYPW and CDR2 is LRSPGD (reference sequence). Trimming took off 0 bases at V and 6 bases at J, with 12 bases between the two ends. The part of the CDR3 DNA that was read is TGCACCTGCAGTGCAGATCGTCAGGGAGGTGCT. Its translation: CTCSADRQGGA. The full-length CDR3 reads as CTCSADRQGGAEQFF.

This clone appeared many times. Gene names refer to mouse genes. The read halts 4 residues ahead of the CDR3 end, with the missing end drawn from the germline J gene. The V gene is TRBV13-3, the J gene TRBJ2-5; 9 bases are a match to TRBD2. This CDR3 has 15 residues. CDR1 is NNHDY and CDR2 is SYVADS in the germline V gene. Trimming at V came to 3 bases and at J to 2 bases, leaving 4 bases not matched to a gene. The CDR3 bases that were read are TGTGCCAGCAGTGCCGCTGGGGGGGTCCAAGAC. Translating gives CASSAAGGVQD. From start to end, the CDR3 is CASSAAGGVQDTQYF.

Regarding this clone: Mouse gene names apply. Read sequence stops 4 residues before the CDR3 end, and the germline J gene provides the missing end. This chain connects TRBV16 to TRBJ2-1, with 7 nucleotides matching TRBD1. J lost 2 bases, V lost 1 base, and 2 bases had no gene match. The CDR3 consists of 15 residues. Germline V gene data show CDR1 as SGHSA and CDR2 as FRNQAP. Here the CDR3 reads CASSLVGTDYAEQFF. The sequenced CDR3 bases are TGTGCAAGCAGCTTAGTTGGGACAGACTATGCT.